The rows below give T cell receptor beta chains drawn from one sample of a study of CXCR3-negative and CXCR3-positive naive CD8 T cells. TCRdb reanalyzed the 5' RACE reads, giving one entry per CDR3 protein sequence and no DNA. The listing contains under 150,000 distinct CDR3 sequences. Sequenced: naive CXCR3+ CD8+ T cells from blood. The origin of the receptors is a human donor in good health. Some clones in this sample may be carry-over from other donors' samples. Each CDR3 is given with its conserved first and last residue.

v_gene	j_gene	CDR3aa
TRBV7-9	TRBJ2-6	CASSSPRATDPSGANVLTF
TRBV2	TRBJ1-1	CASSEAFGLADTEAFF
TRBV15	TRBJ2-5	CATSREGLYQETQYF
TRBV7-9	TRBJ2-7	CASSSGTLSTYEQYF
TRBV21-1	TRBJ1-3	CARAGGPGNTIYF
TRBV19	TRBJ1-2	CASSTPGERTSNGYTF
TRBV30	TRBJ2-7	CAWTIAGTGVEQYF
TRBV5-1	TRBJ2-7	CASSLSGFGYEQYF
TRBV5-1	TRBJ1-1	CASSETDRAEAFF
TRBV29-1	TRBJ2-1	CSVLGQGIYNEQFF
TRBV7-9	TRBJ1-4	CASSPGWDSNEKLFF
TRBV10-2	TRBJ1-5	CASSESPGLRQPQHF
TRBV6-2/TRBV6-3	TRBJ2-3	CASSPVGSTDTQYF
TRBV23-1	TRBJ2-7	CASSQSKGRCPTGTSYEQYF
TRBV28	TRBJ2-5	CASSLRTSGTAETQYF
TRBV12-3/TRBV12-4	TRBJ2-3	CASSPGGAGIHGGTDTQYF
TRBV20-1	TRBJ1-5	CSAREAGTGGFRGGQPQHF
TRBV9	TRBJ1-2	CASSETNSYGYTF
TRBV15	TRBJ2-5	CATSRDRPQRQETQYF
TRBV29-1	TRBJ1-2	CSVEDFDRDYGYTF
TRBV2	TRBJ2-7	CASHKSGSPYEQYF
TRBV28	TRBJ2-1	CASSLGSGREQFF
TRBV4-3	TRBJ2-2	CASSQDGTGGTGELFF
TRBV10-3	TRBJ1-1	CAISPTGGETEAFF
TRBV29-1	TRBJ2-7	CSVRETGGYEQYF
TRBV4-3	TRBJ1-5	CASSQDLGNQPQHF